The clone carrying this TCR beta chain was observed many times. The antigen remains unidentified. Compared with germline, one end of the junction differs, possibly owing to a read error. Orbital computed tomography, thyroid ultrasound, TRAb, serum thyroxine and clinical symptoms formed the basis of diagnosis. The germline V gene encodes CDR1 SGHTA and CDR2 FQGNSA. The CDR3 contains 14 residues. This record comes from a study of Graves' ophthalmopathy and Graves' hyperthyroidism. Study overall: Peripheral blood (taken before any treatment) was collected at initial diagnosis. Study results and caveats: The authors also found most expanded thyroid clonotypes above 0.001 frequency in blood.

As the template, RNA transcripts were used to amplify TCR beta CDR3 regions. Second-round multiplex PCR came after a first-round RT-PCR that employed HTBI primers. TCRdb re-called the multiplex PCR reads through MiXCR, storing one row per CDR3 protein. Seen here are roughly 300,000 distinct CDR3 sequences, 17% observed once, and the top ten hold 10% to 15%. The chain uses TRBV7-2 and TRBJ2-7; 9 positions match TRBD1. The source of this sequence is an adult man with Graves' ophthalmopathy. The source material was peripheral blood. CDR3 sequence: CAGSKRDREYEQYF. CDR3 sequence (DNA): TGTGCCGGCAGCAAACGGGACAGGGAATACGAGCAGTACTTC.